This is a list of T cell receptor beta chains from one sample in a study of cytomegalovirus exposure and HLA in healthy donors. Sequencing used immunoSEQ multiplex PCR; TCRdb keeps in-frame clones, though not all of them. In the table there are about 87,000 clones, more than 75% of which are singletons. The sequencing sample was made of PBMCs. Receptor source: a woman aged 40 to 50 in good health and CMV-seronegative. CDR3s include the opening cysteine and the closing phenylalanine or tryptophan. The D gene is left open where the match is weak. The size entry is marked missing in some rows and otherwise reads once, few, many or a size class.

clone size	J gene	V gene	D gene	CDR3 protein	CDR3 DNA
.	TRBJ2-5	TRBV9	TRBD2	CASSVDAGVETQYF	TGTGCCAGCAGCGTAGACGCGGGGGTTGAGACCCAGTACTTC
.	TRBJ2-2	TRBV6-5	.	CASSGTANTGELFF	TGTGCCAGCAGCGGGACTGCGAACACCGGGGAGCTGTTTTTT
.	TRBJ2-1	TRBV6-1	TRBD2	CASSQNLAGAERLFF	TGTGCCAGCAGTCAAAATCTAGCGGGGGCCGAGAGGCTGTTCTTC
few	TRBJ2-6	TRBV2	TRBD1	CASTQDRGQANVLTF	TGTGCCAGCACCCAAGACAGGGGCCAGGCCAACGTCCTGACTTTC
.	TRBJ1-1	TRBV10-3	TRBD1	CAISWRTGGLNTEAFF	TGTGCCATCAGCTGGCGGACAGGGGGCTTAAACACTGAAGCTTTCTTT
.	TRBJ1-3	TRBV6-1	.	CASSPSDLSGNTIYF	TGTGCCAGCAGTCCCAGCGACCTCTCTGGAAACACCATATATTTT
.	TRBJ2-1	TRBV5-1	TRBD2	CASSTGPGTSSYNEQFF	TGCGCCAGCAGCACGGGACCCGGGACTAGCTCCTACAATGAGCAGTTCTTC
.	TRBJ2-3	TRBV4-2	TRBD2	CASSLITSGGAADTQYF	TGTGCCAGCAGCCTGATAACTAGCGGGGGGGCCGCAGATACGCAGTATTTT
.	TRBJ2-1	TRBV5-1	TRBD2	CASSLVGTSNNEQFF	TGCGCCAGCAGCTTGGTTGGGACTAGTAACAATGAGCAGTTCTTC
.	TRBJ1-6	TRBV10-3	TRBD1	CATDDRGRNSPLHF	TGTGCCACCGACGACAGGGGGCGGAATTCACCCCTCCACTTT
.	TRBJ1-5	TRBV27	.	CASSPYEPRSNQPQHF	TGTGCCAGCAGTCCCTACGAACCCCGTAGCAATCAGCCCCAGCATTTT
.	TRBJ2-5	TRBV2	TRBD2	CASSEGGGGFQETQYF	TGTGCCAGCAGTGAAGGGGGCGGGGGGTTCCAAGAGACCCAGTACTTC
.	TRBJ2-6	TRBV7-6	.	CASSRSGGGANVLTF	TGTGCCAGCAGCAGATCAGGTGGTGGGGCCAACGTCCTGACTTTC
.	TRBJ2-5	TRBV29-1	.	CSAILRGSQETQYF	TGCAGCGCTATCCTCAGGGGTAGCCAAGAGACCCAGTACTTC
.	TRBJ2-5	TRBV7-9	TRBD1	CASSPMTGQETQYF	TGTGCCAGCAGCCCTATGACAGGGCAGGAGACCCAGTACTTC
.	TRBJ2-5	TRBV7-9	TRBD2	CASSLALSGGKIETQYF	TGTGCCAGCAGCTTAGCGCTTAGCGGGGGGAAAATAGAGACCCAGTACTTC
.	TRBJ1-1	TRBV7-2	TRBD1	CASSLARDRNTEAFF	TGTGCCAGCAGCTTAGCCCGGGACAGGAACACTGAAGCTTTCTTT
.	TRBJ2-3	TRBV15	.	CATSRDQRRADRTDTQYF	TGTGCCACCAGCAGAGATCAACGGAGGGCCGACCGCACAGATACGCAGTATTTT
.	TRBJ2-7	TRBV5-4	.	CASSLNNYEQYF	TGTGCCAGCAGCTTGAACAACTACGAGCAGTACTTC
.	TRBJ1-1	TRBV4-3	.	CASSQATGGTLEAFF	TGCGCCAGCAGCCAGGCGACAGGAGGTACCCTTGAAGCTTTCTTT
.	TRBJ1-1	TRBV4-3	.	CASSLEQVNTEAFF	TGCGCCAGCAGCCTAGAACAGGTGAACACTGAAGCTTTCTTT
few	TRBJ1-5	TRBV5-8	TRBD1	CASSLGSGGQPQHF	TGTGCCAGCAGCTTGGGGTCAGGGGGGCAGCCCCAGCATTTT
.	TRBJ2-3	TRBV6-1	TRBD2	CASALGGGYTDTQYF	TGTGCCAGCGCCCTTGGCGGGGGGTACACAGATACGCAGTATTTT
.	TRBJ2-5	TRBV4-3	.	CASSQDPSQETQYF	TGCGCCAGCAGCCAAGATCCGAGCCAAGAGACCCAGTACTTC
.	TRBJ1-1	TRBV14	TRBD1	CASLPTGENTEAFF	TGTGCCAGCCTACCGACAGGGGAGAACACTGAAGCTTTCTTT
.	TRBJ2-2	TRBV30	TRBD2	CAWIRGGKYTGELFF	TGTGCCTGGATCCGGGGGGGGAAGTACACCGGGGAGCTGTTTTTT
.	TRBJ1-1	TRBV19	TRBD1	CASNSLQGPDQAFF	TGTGCCAGTAACAGCTTACAGGGGCCCGATCAAGCTTTCTTT
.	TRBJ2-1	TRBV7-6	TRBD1	CASSSTGLGNEQFF	TGTGCCAGCAGCTCGACAGGGTTGGGGAATGAGCAGTTCTTC
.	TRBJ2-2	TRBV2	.	CASLGDTNTGELFF	TGTGCCAGCCTCGGTGACACGAACACCGGGGAGCTGTTTTTT
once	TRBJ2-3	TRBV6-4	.	CASSDGHTDTQYF	TGTGCCAGCAGTGACGGCCACACAGATACGCAGTATTTT
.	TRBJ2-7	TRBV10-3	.	CAISPGSSSYEQYF	TGTGCCATCAGTCCGGGATCATCCTCCTACGAGCAGTACTTC
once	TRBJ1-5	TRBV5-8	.	CASRRGINSNQPQHF	TGTGCCAGCCGTCGGGGGATAAATAGCAATCAGCCCCAGCATTTT
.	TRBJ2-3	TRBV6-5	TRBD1	CASSSGQGNTDTQYF	TGTGCCAGCAGTTCCGGACAGGGGAACACAGATACGCAGTATTTT
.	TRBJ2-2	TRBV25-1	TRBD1	CASSDARQGVVGELFF	TGTGCCAGCAGTGATGCGCGACAGGGGGTGGTCGGGGAGCTGTTTTTT
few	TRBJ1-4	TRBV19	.	CASRGIATNEKLFF	TGTGCCAGTCGGGGGATAGCAACTAATGAAAAACTGTTTTTT
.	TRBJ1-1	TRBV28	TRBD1	CASSWGTGRVNTEAFF	TGTGCCAGCAGCTGGGGGACAGGGAGGGTGAACACTGAAGCTTTCTTT
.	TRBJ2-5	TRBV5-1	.	CASSLGGGQETQYF	TGCGCCAGCAGCTTGGGGGGAGGTCAAGAGACCCAGTACTTC
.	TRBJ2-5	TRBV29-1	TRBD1	CSHTGTGGAKTQYF	TGCAGTCACACCGGGACAGGGGGGGCAAAGACCCAGTACTTC
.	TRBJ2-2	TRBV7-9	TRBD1	CASSFRGFDTGELFF	TGTGCCAGCAGCTTCAGGGGGTTTGACACCGGGGAGCTGTTTTTT
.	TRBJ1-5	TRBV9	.	CASRVEGRGSHISYSNQPQHF	TGTGCCAGCAGGGTGGAAGGAAGGGGGAGTCATATATCCTATAGCAATCAGCCCCAGCATTTT
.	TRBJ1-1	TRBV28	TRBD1	CASSLGGQGGEAFF	TGTGCCAGCAGTCTCGGGGGACAGGGCGGTGAAGCTTTCTTT